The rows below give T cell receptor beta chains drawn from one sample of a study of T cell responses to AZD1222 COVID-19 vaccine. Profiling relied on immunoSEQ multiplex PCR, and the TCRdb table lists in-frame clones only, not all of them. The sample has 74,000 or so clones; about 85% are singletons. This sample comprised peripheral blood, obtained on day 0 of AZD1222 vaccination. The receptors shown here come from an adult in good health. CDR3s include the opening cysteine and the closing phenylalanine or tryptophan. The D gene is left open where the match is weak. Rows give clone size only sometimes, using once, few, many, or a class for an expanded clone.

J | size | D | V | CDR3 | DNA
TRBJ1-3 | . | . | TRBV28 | CASSPGAPVSGNTIYF | TGTGCCAGCAGCCCTGGAGCGCCAGTTTCTGGAAACACCATATATTTT
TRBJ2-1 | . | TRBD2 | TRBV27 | CASTTGGGYNEQFF | TGTGCCAGCACTACCGGCGGGGGCTACAATGAGCAGTTCTTC
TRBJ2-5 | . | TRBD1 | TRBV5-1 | CASSWAGTGEETQYF | TGCGCCAGCAGCTGGGCCGGGACAGGGGAAGAGACCCAGTACTTC
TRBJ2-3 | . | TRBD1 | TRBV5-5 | CASRPRDRTTDTQYF | TGTGCCAGCCGCCCCAGGGACAGGACCACAGATACGCAGTATTTT
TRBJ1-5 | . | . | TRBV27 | CASSSTADSNQPQHF | TGTGCCAGCAGTTCGACAGCTGATAGCAATCAGCCCCAGCATTTT
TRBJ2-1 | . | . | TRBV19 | CASSSRSSYNEQFF | TGTGCCAGTAGTAGTAGGAGCTCCTACAATGAGCAGTTCTTC
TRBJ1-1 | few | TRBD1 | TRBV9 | CARNLQGTEAFF | TGTGCCAGGAACTTACAGGGGACTGAAGCTTTCTTT
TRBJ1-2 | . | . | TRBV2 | CASSDRQPGGYTF | TGTGCCAGCAGTGATCGGCAGCCAGGGGGCTACACCTTC
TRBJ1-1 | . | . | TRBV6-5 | CASRSPGGRNTEAFF | TGTGCCAGCAGATCCCCCGGGGGCAGGAACACTGAAGCTTTCTTT
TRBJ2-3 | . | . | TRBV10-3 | CAIRQSVRGITDTQYF | TGTGCCATCCGACAATCAGTGCGGGGAATCACAGATACGCAGTATTTT
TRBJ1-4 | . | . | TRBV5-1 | CASSSGNEKLFF | TGCGCCAGCAGCTCAGGGAATGAAAAACTGTTTTTT
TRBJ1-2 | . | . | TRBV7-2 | CASSLGRRNYGYTF | TGTGCCAGCAGCTTAGGACGGAGAAACTATGGCTACACCTTC
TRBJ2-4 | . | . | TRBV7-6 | CASSLEGSMKVGNIQYF | TGTGCCAGCAGCTTAGAGGGCAGTATGAAGGTCGGGAACATTCAGTACTTC
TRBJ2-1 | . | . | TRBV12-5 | CASGSGTPSYNEQFF | TGTGCTAGTGGCTCAGGGACCCCGTCCTACAATGAGCAGTTCTTC
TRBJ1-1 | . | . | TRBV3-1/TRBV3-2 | CASSRQAGLNEAFF | TGTGCCAGCAGCCGCCAGGCGGGACTCAATGAAGCTTTCTTT
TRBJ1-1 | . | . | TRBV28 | CASERRGTEAFF | TGTGCCAGCGAAAGAAGGGGGACTGAAGCTTTCTTT
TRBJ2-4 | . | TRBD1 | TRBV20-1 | CSPDRDIQYF | TGCAGTCCGGACAGGGACATTCAGTACTTC
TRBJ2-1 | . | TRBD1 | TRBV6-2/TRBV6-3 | CASSYWGQDSNEQFF | TGTGCCAGCAGTTATTGGGGACAGGACTCTAATGAGCAGTTCTTC
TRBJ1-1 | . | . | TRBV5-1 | CASSLGRDNYEAFF | TGCGCCAGCAGCTTGGGCAGGGACAACTATGAAGCTTTCTTT
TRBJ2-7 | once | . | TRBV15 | CATSRDQGSAPYEQYF | TGTGCCACCAGCAGAGATCAAGGTAGCGCACCCTACGAGCAGTACTTC
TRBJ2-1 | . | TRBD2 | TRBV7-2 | CASSPRGGGGPAYNEQFF | TGTGCCAGCAGCCCCCGGGGGGGTGGGGGGCCAGCCTACAATGAGCAGTTCTTC
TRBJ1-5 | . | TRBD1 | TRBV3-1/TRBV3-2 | CASSQDDRDKRPQHF | TGTGCCAGCAGCCAAGACGACAGGGATAAGAGGCCCCAGCATTTT
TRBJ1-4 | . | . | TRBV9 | CASSVDVATNEKLFF | TGTGCCAGCAGCGTAGATGTGGCAACTAATGAAAAACTGTTTTTT
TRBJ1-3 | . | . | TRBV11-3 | CASSLSVGAGNTIYF | TGTGCCAGCAGCTTATCGGTCGGGGCCGGAAACACCATATATTTT
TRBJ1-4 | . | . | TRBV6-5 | CASSYQLGNANEKLFF | TGTGCCAGCAGTTACCAGTTGGGGAATGCTAATGAAAAACTGTTTTTT
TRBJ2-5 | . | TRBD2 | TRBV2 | CATRLAGGQETQYF | TGTGCCACCCGACTAGCGGGGGGGCAGGAGACCCAGTACTTC
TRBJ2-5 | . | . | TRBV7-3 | CASSLDRETQYF | TGTGCCAGCAGCTTAGATCGAGAGACCCAGTACTTC
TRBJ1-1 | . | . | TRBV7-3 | CASSPTLAGRNTEAFF | TGTGCCAGCAGCCCAACATTGGCAGGGAGGAACACTGAAGCTTTCTTT
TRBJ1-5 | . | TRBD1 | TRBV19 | CASSFASGGMGQPQHF | TGTGCCAGTAGTTTCGCCTCAGGGGGTATGGGTCAGCCCCAGCATTTT
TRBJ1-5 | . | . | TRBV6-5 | CASSTQDSNQPQHF | TGTGCCAGCAGTACCCAGGATAGCAATCAGCCCCAGCATTTT
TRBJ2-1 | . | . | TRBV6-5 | CASSYLGGLSYNEQFF | TGTGCCAGCAGTTACTTGGGGGGGCTATCCTACAATGAGCAGTTCTTC
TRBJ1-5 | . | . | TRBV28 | CASSLLQGSNQPQHF | TGTGCCAGCAGTTTACTACAGGGTAGCAATCAGCCCCAGCATTTT
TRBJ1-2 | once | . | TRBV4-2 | CASSQDVPGNYGYTF | TGTGCCAGCAGCCAAGATGTACCGGGAAACTATGGCTACACCTTC
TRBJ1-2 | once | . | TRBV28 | CASEYSGAPGYTF | TGTGCCAGCGAATATTCGGGGGCGCCCGGCTACACCTTC